The entry below gives a single TCR beta chain sequence along with its context. Its target is not known. With 60 Vbeta and 13 Jbeta primers, the PCR was carried out. The data were produced by immunoSEQ multiplex PCR, yet TCRdb's version contains in-frame clones alone and is incomplete. The sample consists of fewer than 250,000 clones, about 82% of them appearing once. This entry comes from a study of cytomegalovirus exposure and HLA in healthy donors. Trimming cost V 4 bases and J 11 bases; bases outside gene matches: 10. Looked up from germline, CDR1 is SGDLS and CDR2 is YYNGEE. The CDR3 contains 14 residues. Findings and caveats of the study: Roughly even sequencing depth across donors was the assumption behind the presence/absence analyses. The classifier reportedly diagnosed cytomegalovirus status with high sensitivity and specificity. Within an earlier analysis, most TCR beta V segments proved productive either about 87% or about 30% of the time. TCR beta sequences reportedly predicted most subjects' HLA-A and HLA-B alleles accurately.

The origin of this receptor is a man aged 30-40 years in good health and CMV-seronegative. The specimen sequenced was PBMCs. The chain joins TRBV9 to TRBJ2-5; 11 bases line up with TRBD2. The CDR3 sequence: CASSLLAGGHEQYF. CDR3 DNA: TGTGCCAGCAGCCTGTTAGCGGGGGGGCATGAGCAGTACTTC.